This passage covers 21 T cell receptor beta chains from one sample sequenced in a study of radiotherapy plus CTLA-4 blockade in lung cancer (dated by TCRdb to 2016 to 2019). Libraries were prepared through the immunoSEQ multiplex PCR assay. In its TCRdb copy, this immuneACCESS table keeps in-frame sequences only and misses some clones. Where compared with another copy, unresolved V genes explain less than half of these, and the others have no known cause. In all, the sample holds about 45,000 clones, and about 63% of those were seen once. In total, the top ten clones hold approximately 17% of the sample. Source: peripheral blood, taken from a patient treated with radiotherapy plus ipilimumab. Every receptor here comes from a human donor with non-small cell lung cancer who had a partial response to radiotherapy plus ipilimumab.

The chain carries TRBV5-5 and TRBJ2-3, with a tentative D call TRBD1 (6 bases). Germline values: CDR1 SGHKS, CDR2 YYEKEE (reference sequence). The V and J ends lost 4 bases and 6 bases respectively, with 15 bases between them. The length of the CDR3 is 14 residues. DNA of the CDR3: TGTGCCAGCAGCGTAGCCCTGGGGGCGGATACGCAGTATTTT. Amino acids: CASSVALGADTQYF.

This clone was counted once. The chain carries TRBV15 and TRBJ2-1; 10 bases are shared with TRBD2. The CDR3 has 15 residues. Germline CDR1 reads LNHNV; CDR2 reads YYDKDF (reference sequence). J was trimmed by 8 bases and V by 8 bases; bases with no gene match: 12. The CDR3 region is CATQLRLAGDDEQFF. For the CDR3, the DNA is TGTGCCACCCAGCTCAGGCTAGCGGGAGACGATGAGCAGTTCTTC.

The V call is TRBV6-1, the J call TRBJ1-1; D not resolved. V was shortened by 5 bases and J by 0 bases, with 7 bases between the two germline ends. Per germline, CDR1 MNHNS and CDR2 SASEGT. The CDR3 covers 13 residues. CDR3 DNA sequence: TGTGCCAGCAGTAGCAAAATGAACACTGAAGCTTTCTTT. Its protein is CASSSKMNTEAFF.

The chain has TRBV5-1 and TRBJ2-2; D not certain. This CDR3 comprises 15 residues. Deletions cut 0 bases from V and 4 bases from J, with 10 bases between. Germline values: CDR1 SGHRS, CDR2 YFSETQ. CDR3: CASSLAAEITGELFF. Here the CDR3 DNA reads TGCGCCAGCAGCTTGGCCGCGGAAATCACCGGGGAGCTGTTTTTT.

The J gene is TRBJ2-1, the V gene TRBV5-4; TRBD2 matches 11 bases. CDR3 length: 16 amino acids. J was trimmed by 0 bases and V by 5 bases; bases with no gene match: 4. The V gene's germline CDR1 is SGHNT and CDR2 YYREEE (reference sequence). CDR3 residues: CASSSGGASSYNEQFF. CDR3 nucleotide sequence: TGTGCCAGCAGTAGCGGGGGGGCCAGCTCCTACAATGAGCAGTTCTTC.

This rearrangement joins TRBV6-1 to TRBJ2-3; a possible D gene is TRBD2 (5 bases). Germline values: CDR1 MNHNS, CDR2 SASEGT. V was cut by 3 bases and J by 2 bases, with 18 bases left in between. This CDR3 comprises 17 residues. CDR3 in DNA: TGTGCCAGCAGTGAGAGTGTGATGGCGGGCTCCACAGATACGCAGTATTTT. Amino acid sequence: CASSESVMAGSTDTQYF.

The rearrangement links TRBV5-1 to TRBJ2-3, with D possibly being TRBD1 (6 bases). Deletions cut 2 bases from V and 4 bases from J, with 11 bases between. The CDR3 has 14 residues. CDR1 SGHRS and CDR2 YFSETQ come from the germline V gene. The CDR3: CASSFGQTADTQYF. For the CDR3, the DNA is TGCGCCAGCAGCTTTGGACAGACAGCAGATACGCAGTATTTT.

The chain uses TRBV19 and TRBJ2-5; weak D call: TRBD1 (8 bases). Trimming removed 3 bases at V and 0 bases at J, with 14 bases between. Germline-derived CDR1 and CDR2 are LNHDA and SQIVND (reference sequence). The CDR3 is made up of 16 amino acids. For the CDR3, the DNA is TGTGCCAGTAGTATCAACAGGGGGGGGTACCAAGAGACCCAGTACTTC. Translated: CASSINRGGYQETQYF. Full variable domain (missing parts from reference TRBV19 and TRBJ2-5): DGGITQSPKYLFRKEGQNVTLSCEQNLNHDAMYWYRQDPGQGLRLIYYSQIVNDFQKGDIAEGYSVSREKKESFPLTVTSAQKNPTAFYLCASSINRGGYQETQYFGPGTRLLVL.

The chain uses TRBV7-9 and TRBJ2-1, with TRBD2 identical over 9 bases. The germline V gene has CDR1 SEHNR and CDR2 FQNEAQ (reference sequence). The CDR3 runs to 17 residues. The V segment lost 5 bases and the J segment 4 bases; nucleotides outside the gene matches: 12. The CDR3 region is CASSPRPAGGLYNEQFF. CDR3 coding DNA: TGTGCCAGCAGCCCCCGGCCAGCGGGGGGATTATACAATGAGCAGTTCTTC.

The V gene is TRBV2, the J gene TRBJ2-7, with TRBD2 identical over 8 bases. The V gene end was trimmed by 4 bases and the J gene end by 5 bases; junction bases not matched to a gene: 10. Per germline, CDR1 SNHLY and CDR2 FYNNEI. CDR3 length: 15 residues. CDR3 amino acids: CASSGVAGPRDEQYF. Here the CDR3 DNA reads TGTGCCAGCAGTGGGGTAGCGGGGCCAAGGGACGAGCAGTACTTC.

The CDR3 coding sequence is TGTGCCAGCAGTTACTCCAGGCCGTCCTCTGGAAACACCATATATTTT. Translating it yields CASSYSRPSSGNTIYF. V usage is TRBV6-5 and J usage is TRBJ1-3; D unresolved. Trimming took off 0 bases at V and 0 bases at J, with 9 bases between the two ends. The CDR3 is made up of 16 amino acids. Germline V gene sequence: CDR1 MNHEY, CDR2 SVGAGI.

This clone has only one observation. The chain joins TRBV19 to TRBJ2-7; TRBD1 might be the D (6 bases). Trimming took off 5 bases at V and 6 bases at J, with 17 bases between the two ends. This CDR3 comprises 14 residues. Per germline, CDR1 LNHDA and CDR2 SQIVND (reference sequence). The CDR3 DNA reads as TGTGCCAGTAGTCCCGGACAGATCTTCGGCGAGCAGTACTTC. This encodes CASSPGQIFGEQYF. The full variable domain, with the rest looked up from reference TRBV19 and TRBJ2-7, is DGGITQSPKYLFRKEGQNVTLSCEQNLNHDAMYWYRQDPGQGLRLIYYSQIVNDFQKGDIAEGYSVSREKKESFPLTVTSAQKNPTAFYLCASSPGQIFGEQYFGPGTRLTVT.

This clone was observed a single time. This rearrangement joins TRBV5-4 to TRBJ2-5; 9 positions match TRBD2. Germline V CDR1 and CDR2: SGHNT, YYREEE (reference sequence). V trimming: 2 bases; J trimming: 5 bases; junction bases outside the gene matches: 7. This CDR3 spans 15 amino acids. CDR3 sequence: CASSFVAGDVETQYF. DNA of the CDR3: TGTGCCAGCAGCTTTGTAGCGGGGGATGTTGAGACCCAGTACTTC.

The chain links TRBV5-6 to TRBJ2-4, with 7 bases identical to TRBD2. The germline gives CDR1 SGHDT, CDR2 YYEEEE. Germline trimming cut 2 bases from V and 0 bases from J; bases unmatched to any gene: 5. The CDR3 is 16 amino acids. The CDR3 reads CASSFSGPLAKNIQYF. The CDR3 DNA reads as TGTGCCAGCAGCTTTAGCGGGCCTCTAGCCAAAAACATTCAGTACTTC.

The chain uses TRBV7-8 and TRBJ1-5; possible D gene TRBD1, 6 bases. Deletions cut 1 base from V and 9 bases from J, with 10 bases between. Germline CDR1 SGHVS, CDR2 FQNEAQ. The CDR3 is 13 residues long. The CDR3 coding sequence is TGTGCCAGCAGCTTAGAACGAGGGGGGCCCCAGCATTTT. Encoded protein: CASSLERGGPQHF.

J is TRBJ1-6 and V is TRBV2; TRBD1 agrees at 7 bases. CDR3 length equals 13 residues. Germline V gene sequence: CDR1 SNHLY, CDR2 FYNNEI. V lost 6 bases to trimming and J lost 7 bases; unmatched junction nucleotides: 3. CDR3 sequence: CASSRDSNSPLHF. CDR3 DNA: TGTGCCAGCAGCCGGGACAGCAATTCACCCCTCCACTTT. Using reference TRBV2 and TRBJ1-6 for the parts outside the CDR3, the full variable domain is EPEVTQTPSHQVTQMGQEVILRCVPISNHLYFYWYRQILGQKVEFLVSFYNNEISEKSEIFDDQFSVERPDGSNFTLKIRSTKLEDSAMYFCASSRDSNSPLHFGNGTRLTVT.

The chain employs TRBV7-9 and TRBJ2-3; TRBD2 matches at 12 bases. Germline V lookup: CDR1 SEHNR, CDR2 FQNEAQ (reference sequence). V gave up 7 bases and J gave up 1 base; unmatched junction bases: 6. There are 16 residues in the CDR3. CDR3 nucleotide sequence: TGTGCCAGCAATCCGACTAGCGGGAGTGGCACAGATACGCAGTATTTT. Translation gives CASNPTSGSGTDTQYF.

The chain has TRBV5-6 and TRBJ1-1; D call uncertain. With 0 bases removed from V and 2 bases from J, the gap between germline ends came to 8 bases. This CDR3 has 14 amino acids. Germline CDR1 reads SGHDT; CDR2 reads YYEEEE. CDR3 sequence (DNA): TGTGCCAGCAGCTTGGAGCAGGTAAACACTGAAGCTTTCTTT. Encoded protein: CASSLEQVNTEAFF.

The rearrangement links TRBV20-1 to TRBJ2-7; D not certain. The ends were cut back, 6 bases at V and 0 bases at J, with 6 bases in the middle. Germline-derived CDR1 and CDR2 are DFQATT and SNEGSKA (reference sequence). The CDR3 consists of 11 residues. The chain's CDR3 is CSAPSSYEQYF. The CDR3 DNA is TGCAGTGCCCCCTCCTCCTACGAGCAGTACTTC.

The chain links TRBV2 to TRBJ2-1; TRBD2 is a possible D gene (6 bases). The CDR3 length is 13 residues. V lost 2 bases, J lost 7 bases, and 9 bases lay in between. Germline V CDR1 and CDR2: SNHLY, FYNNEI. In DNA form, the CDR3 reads TGTGCCAGCAGTGAATATGGAGGGAATGAGCAGTTCTTC. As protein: CASSEYGGNEQFF.

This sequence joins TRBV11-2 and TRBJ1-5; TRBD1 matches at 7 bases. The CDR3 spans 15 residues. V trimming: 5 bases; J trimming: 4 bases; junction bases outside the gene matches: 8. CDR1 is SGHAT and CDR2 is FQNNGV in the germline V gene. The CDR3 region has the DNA TGTGCCAGCAGCCCCCCCGGGACAGAGAATCAGCCCCAGCATTTT. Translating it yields CASSPPGTENQPQHF.